The source of this T cell receptor beta chain is a study of T cells in Graves' hyperthyroidism and ophthalmopathy. Overall study: Staff took peripheral blood when the initial diagnosis was made, before any treatment began.

Germline lookup yields CDR1 SGHRS and CDR2 YFSETQ. The CDR3 runs 16 residues. Trimming removed 0 bases from V and 0 bases from J, with 9 bases in between. Amplification targeted TCR beta CDR3 regions from RNA transcripts. An initial round of RT-PCR targeting the TCR CDR3 relied on the HTBI primer set. MiXCR, run by TCRdb on the multiplex PCR reads, gives a single entry per CDR3 protein. The data show some 770,000 distinct CDR3 sequences, roughly 15% seen once. Regarding the study as a whole: The majority of expanded thyroid clonotypes above 0.001 also appeared in blood. Ophthalmopathy, which appeared later, was predicted by the model a median about 5.9 months before onset.

This clonotype was observed at least ten times. Its cognate antigen is unknown. Material for sequencing was blood. The sequence came from a man younger than 30 with Graves' hyperthyroidism. The chain is built from TRBV5-1 and TRBJ1-4; D is unclear. The CDR3 sequence: CASSLGPVATNEKLFF. The CDR3 DNA is TGCGCCAGCAGCTTGGGACCGGTTGCAACTAATGAAAAACTGTTTTTT.